These T cell receptor beta chains were read from a single sample in a study of technical replicates of blood from a few donors. Sequenced by immunoSEQ multiplex PCR; TCRdb stores in-frame clones only, minus some. The sample consists of around 64,000 clones, around 95% of them appearing once. Source material: PBMCs. The receptor set was obtained from a human donor in good health. Some clones in this sample may be carry-over from other donors' samples. Both conserved end residues are part of each CDR3. Fields, in order: V gene, clone size, D gene, J gene, CDR3 protein, CDR3 DNA. The D gene is left open where the match is weak. Clone size, where shown, is once, few, many, or a class for clones that have expanded.

V: TRBV7-2
size: NA
D: NA
J: TRBJ2-3
CDR3: CASSLDRSTDTQYF
DNA: TGTGCCAGCAGCTTAGACAGGTCCACGGATACGCAGTATTTT

V: TRBV27
size: NA
D: TRBD1
J: TRBJ2-7
CDR3: CASSPRDRVYEQYF
DNA: TGTGCCAGCAGTCCGCGGGACAGGGTTTACGAGCAGTACTTC

V: TRBV5-6
size: NA
D: TRBD1
J: TRBJ1-3
CDR3: CASSGVKGALGNTIYF
DNA: TGTGCCAGCAGCGGGGTTAAGGGGGCTCTCGGAAACACCATATATTTT

V: TRBV4-3
size: NA
D: NA
J: TRBJ1-2
CDR3: CASSQELRGNYGYTF
DNA: TGCGCCAGCAGCCAAGAACTACGGGGTAACTATGGCTACACCTTC

V: TRBV9
size: NA
D: TRBD2
J: TRBJ2-5
CDR3: CASSVDGTTQETQYF
DNA: TGTGCCAGCAGCGTAGATGGGACTACCCAAGAGACCCAGTACTTC

V: TRBV18
size: NA
D: NA
J: TRBJ2-5
CDR3: CASSPPEGAETQYF
DNA: TGTGCCAGCTCACCACCGGAGGGTGCGGAGACCCAGTACTTC

V: TRBV19
size: NA
D: TRBD2
J: TRBJ2-7
CDR3: CASSISGGAYEQYF
DNA: TGTGCCAGTAGTATTAGCGGGGGAGCGTACGAGCAGTACTTC

V: TRBV19
size: NA
D: TRBD1
J: TRBJ2-1
CDR3: CASSIDGQAGEQFF
DNA: TGTGCCAGTAGTATAGACGGACAGGCGGGTGAGCAGTTCTTC

V: TRBV7-2
size: NA
D: NA
J: TRBJ1-3
CDR3: CASSLLGVSGNTIYF
DNA: TGTGCCAGCAGCTTATTGGGAGTCTCTGGAAACACCATATATTTT

V: TRBV9
size: few
D: NA
J: TRBJ2-3
CDR3: CASSRGDTQYF
DNA: TGTGCCAGCAGCCGGGGGGATACGCAGTATTTT

V: TRBV27
size: NA
D: NA
J: TRBJ2-3
CDR3: CASSFKAASSFMGTQYF
DNA: TGTGCCAGCAGTTTTAAGGCGGCTAGTTCCTTTATGGGTACGCAGTATTTT

V: TRBV7-2
size: NA
D: NA
J: TRBJ1-5
CDR3: CASSMTENQPQHF
DNA: TGTGCCAGCAGCATGACAGAAAATCAGCCCCAGCATTTT

V: TRBV5-1
size: once
D: NA
J: TRBJ2-5
CDR3: CASSLSQSKTQYF
DNA: TGCGCCAGCAGCTTGTCACAGTCGAAGACCCAGTACTTC

V: TRBV25-1
size: NA
D: NA
J: TRBJ2-2
CDR3: CASSEYPGGELFF
DNA: TGTGCCAGCAGTGAATATCCGGGAGGGGAGCTGTTTTTT

V: TRBV2
size: NA
D: NA
J: TRBJ2-2
CDR3: CASTSNTGELFF
DNA: TGTGCCAGCACCTCGAACACCGGGGAGCTGTTTTTT

V: TRBV7-2
size: few
D: NA
J: TRBJ1-1
CDR3: CASSLRGNTEAFF
DNA: TGTGCCAGCAGCTTAAGAGGGAACACTGAAGCTTTCTTT

V: TRBV20-1
size: NA
D: TRBD1
J: TRBJ1-1
CDR3: CSARTGGEAFF
DNA: TGCAGTGCCCGGACAGGGGGTGAAGCTTTCTTT

V: TRBV6-5
size: NA
D: NA
J: TRBJ2-7
CDR3: CASSYSDSSYEQYF
DNA: TGTGCCAGCAGTTACTCGGACTCTTCCTACGAGCAGTACTTC

V: TRBV6-1
size: NA
D: TRBD1
J: TRBJ1-1
CDR3: CASSETGTGLTEAFF
DNA: TGTGCCAGCAGTGAAACCGGGACAGGTCTAACTGAAGCTTTCTTT

V: TRBV7-2
size: NA
D: NA
J: TRBJ1-5
CDR3: CASSLVAGINQPQHF
DNA: TGTGCCAGCAGCTTAGTCGCCGGGATCAATCAGCCCCAGCATTTT

V: TRBV30
size: NA
D: NA
J: TRBJ1-3
CDR3: CAWSASFSGNTIYF
DNA: TGTGCCTGGAGCGCTAGTTTCTCTGGAAACACCATATATTTT

V: TRBV7-9
size: NA
D: NA
J: TRBJ1-2
CDR3: CASTDGASYGYTF
DNA: TGTGCCAGCACCGATGGGGCTTCCTATGGCTACACCTTC